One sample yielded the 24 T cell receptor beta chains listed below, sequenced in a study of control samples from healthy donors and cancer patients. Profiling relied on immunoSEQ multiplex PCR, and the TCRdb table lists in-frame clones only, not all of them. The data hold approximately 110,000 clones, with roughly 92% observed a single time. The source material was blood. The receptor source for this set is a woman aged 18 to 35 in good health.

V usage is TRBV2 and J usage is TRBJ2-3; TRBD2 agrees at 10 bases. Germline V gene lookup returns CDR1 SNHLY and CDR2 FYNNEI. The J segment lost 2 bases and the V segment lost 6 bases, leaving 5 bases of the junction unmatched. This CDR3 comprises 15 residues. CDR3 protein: CASRRTSGDTDTQYF. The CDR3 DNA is TGTGCCAGCAGGAGGACTAGCGGAGACACAGATACGCAGTATTTT.

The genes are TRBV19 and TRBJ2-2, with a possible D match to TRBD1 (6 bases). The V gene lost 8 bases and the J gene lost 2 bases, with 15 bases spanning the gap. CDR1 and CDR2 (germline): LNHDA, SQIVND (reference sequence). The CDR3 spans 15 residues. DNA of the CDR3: TGTGCCAGTCGCCCTGGACAGAGAAACACCGGGGAGCTGTTTTTT. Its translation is CASRPGQRNTGELFF. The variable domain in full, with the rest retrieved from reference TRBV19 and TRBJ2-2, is DGGITQSPKYLFRKEGQNVTLSCEQNLNHDAMYWYRQDPGQGLRLIYYSQIVNDFQKGDIAEGYSVSREKKESFPLTVTSAQKNPTAFYLCASRPGQRNTGELFFGEGSRLTVL.

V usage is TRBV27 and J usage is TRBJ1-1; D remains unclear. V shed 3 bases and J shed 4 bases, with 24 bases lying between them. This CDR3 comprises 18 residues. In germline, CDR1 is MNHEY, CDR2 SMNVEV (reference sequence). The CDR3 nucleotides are TGTGCCAGCAGTTTCAGTTCTCGGGGATCGCAATTAGGCACTGAAGCTTTCTTT. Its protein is CASSFSSRGSQLGTEAFF.

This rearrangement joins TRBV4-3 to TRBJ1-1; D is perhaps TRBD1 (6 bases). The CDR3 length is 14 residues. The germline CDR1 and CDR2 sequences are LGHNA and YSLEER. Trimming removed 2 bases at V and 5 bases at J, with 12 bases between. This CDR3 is CASSQSTGGTEAFF. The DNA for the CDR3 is TGCGCCAGCAGCCAATCGACAGGAGGGACTGAAGCTTTCTTT.

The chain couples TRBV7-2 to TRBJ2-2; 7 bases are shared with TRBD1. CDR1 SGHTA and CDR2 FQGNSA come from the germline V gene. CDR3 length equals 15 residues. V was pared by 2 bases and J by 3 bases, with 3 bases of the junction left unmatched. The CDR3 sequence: CASSLQGVDTGELFF. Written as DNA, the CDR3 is TGTGCCAGCAGCTTACAGGGGGTAGACACCGGGGAGCTGTTTTTT. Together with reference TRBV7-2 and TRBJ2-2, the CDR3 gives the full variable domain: GAGVSQSPSNKVTEKGKDVELRCDPISGHTALYWYRQSLGQGLEFLIYFQGNSAPDKSGLPSDRFSAERTGGSVSTLTIQRTQQEDSAVYLCASSLQGVDTGELFFGEGSRLTVL.

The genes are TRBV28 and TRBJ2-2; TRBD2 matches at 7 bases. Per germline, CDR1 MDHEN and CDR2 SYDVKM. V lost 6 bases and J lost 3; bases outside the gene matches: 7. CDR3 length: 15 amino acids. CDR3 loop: CASSPVGGYTGELFF. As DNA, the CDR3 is TGTGCCAGCAGCCCGGTGGGGGGGTACACCGGGGAGCTGTTTTTT.

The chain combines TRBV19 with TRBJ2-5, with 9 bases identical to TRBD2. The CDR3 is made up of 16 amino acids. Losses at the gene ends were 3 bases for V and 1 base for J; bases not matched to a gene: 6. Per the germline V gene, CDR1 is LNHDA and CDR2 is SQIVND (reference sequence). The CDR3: CASSISGTSFQETQYF. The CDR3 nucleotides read TGTGCCAGTAGTATCTCGGGGACTAGCTTCCAAGAGACCCAGTACTTC. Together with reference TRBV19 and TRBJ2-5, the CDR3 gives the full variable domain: DGGITQSPKYLFRKEGQNVTLSCEQNLNHDAMYWYRQDPGQGLRLIYYSQIVNDFQKGDIAEGYSVSREKKESFPLTVTSAQKNPTAFYLCASSISGTSFQETQYFGPGTRLLVL.

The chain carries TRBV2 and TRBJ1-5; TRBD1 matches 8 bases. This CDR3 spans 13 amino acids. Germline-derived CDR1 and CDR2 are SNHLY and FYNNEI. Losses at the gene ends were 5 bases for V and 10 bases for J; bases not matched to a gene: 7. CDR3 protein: CASSIRQGTPQHF. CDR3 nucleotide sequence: TGTGCCAGCAGTATTCGACAGGGGACTCCCCAGCATTTT.

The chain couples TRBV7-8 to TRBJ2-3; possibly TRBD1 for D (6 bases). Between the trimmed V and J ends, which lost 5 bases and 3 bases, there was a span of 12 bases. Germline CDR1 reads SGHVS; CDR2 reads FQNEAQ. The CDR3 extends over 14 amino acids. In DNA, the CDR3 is TGTGCCAGCAGCCCACAGGGTCCGACAGATACGCAGTATTTT. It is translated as CASSPQGPTDTQYF.

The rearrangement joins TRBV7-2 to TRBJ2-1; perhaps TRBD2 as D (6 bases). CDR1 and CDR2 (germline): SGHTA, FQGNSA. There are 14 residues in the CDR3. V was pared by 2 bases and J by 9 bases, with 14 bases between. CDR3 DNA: TGTGCCAGCAGCTTACTGGGGGGATTGGGTGAGCAGTTCTTC. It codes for CASSLLGGLGEQFF.

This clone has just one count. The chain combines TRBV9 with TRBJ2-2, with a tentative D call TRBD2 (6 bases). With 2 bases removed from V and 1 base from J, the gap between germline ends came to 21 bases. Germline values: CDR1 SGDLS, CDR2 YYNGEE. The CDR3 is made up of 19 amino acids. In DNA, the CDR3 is TGTGCCAGCAGCGTGCGTGGGGGGAACGTGGGAGGGAACACCGGGGAGCTGTTTTTT. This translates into CASSVRGGNVGGNTGELFF.

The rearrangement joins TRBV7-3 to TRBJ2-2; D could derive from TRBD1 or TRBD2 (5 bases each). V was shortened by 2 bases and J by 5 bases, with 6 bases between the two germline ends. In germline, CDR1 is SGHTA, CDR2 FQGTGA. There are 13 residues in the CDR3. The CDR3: CASSLEGTGELFF. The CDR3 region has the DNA TGTGCCAGCAGCTTAGAGGGGACCGGGGAGCTGTTTTTT.

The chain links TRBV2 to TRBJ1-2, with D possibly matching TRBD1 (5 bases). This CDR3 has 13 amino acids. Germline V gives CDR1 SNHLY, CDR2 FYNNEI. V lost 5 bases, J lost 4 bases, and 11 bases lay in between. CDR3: CASSIQDGYGYTF. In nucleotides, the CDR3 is TGTGCCAGCAGTATACAGGACGGCTATGGCTACACCTTC.

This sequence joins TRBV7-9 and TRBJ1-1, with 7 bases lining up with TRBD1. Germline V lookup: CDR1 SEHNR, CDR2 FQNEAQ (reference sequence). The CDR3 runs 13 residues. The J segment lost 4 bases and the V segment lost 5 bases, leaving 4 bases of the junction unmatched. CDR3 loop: CASSPGTATEAFF. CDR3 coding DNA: TGTGCCAGCAGCCCAGGGACAGCCACTGAAGCTTTCTTT. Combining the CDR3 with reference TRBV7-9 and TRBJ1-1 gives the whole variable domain DTGVSQNPRHKITKRGQNVTFRCDPISEHNRLYWYRQTLGQGPEFLTYFQNEAQLEKSRLLSDRFSAERPKGSFSTLEIQRTEQGDSAMYLCASSPGTATEAFFGQGTRLTVV.

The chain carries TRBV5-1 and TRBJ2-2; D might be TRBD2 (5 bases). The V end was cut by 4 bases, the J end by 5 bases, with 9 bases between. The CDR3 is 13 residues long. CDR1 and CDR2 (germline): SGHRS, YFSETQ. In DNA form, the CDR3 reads TGCGCCAGCAGCAAAGGGAGTACCGGGGAGCTGTTTTTT. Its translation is CASSKGSTGELFF.

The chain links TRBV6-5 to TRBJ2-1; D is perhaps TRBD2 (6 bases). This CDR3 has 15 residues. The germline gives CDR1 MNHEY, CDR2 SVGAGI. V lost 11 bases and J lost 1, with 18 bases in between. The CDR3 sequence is CAARPTSRSYNEQFF. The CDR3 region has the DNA TGTGCCGCCCGCCCAACTAGCAGATCCTACAATGAGCAGTTCTTC.

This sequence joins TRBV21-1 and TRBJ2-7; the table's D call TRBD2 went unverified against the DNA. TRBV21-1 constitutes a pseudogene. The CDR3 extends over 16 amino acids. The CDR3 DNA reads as TGTGCCAGCAGCAACTCCGATAGCGGGGCGTCCTACGAGCAGTACTTC. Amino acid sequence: CASSNSDSGASYEQYF.

Here the CDR3 DNA reads TGTGCCAGCGGCGGTCCGAGCTCTGGGGCCAACGTCCTGACTTTC. It yields the protein CASGGPSSGANVLTF. The chain has TRBV2 and TRBJ2-6; D gene unclear. The CDR3 contains 15 residues. CDR1 and CDR2 (germline): SNHLY, FYNNEI. Deletions cut 8 bases from V and 0 bases from J, with 11 bases between.

The CDR3 loop is CASSFSGQGAYEQYF. The CDR3 coding sequence is TGTGCCAGCAGCTTTTCAGGGCAGGGCGCCTACGAGCAGTACTTC. The chain combines TRBV7-2 with TRBJ2-7; perhaps TRBD1 as D (5 bases). There are 15 residues in the CDR3. Germline V gene lookup returns CDR1 SGHTA and CDR2 FQGNSA. Deletions cut 3 bases from V and 2 bases from J, with 14 bases between.

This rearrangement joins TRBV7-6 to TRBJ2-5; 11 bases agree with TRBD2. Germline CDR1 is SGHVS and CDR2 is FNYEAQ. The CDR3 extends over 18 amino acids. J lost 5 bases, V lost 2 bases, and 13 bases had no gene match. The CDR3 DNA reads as TGTGCCAGCAGCTTATGGAGTCGGACTAGCGGGCACATCGAGACCCAGTACTTC. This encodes CASSLWSRTSGHIETQYF.

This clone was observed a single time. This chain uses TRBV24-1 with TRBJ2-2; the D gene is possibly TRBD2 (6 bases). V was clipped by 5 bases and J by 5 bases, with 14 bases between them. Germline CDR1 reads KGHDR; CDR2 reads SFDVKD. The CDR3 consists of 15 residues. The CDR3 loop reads CATSALGGMTGELFF. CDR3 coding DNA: TGTGCCACCAGTGCACTGGGGGGAATGACCGGGGAGCTGTTTTTT.

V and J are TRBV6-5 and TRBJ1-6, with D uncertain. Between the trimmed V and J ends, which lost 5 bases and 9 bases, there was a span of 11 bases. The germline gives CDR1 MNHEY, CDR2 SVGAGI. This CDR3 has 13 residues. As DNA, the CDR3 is TGTGCCAGCAGTACAAAGATTACTTCACCCCTCCACTTT. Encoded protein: CASSTKITSPLHF.

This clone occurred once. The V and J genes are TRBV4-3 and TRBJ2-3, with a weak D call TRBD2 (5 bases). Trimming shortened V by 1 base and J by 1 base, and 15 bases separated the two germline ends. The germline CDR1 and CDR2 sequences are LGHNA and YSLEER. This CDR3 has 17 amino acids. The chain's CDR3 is CASSQGARSSGTDTQYF. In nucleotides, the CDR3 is TGCGCCAGCAGCCAAGGCGCTCGGAGTAGCGGCACAGATACGCAGTATTTT.

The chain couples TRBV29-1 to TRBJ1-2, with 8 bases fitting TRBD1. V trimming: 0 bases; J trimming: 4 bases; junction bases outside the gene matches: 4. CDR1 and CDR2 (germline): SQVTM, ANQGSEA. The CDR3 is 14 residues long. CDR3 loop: CSVEDHDRGYGYTF. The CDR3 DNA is TGCAGCGTTGAAGATCACGACAGGGGCTATGGCTACACCTTC.